This T cell receptor (beta chain) was found in a study of radiation and T cells in renal cell carcinoma. General study points: In blood, top tumor clones expanded by 2 weeks, shrinking by 4.

Notes on this clone: Antigen: not known.

Regarding time point: blood 4 weeks post-SBRT, at nephrectomy. Treatment reported: 15 Gy SBRT to primary tumor, nephrectomy 4 weeks later. Profiled with immunoSEQ multiplex PCR; TCRdb holds only in-frame clones, not every one. Here the sample spans roughly 170,000 clones, about 88% being singletons. This CDR3 comprises 16 residues. Germline CDR1 reads LNHDA; CDR2 reads SQIVND (reference sequence). V lost 2 bases and J lost 8; bases outside the gene matches: 9. The TCR originated in a woman aged 50 to 60 with renal cell carcinoma. The genes are TRBV19 and TRBJ1-2; TRBD1 matches at 12 bases. The sequencing here drew on blood, taken from a patient whose treatment included radiotherapy and nephrectomy. In DNA, the CDR3 is TGTGCCAGTAGTATACACCGGGACAGGGGGCCGTTCGGCTACACCTTC. Amino acids: CASSIHRDRGPFGYTF.